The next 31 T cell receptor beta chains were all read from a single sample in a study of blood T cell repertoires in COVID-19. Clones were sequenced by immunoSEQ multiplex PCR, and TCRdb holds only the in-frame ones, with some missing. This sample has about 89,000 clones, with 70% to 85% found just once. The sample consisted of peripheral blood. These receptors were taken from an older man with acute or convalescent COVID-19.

The CDR3 bases are TGTGCCAGCTCACCAAGTACGGGAGGTGTGGATACGCAGTATTTT. Translating gives CASSPSTGGVDTQYF. The J gene is TRBJ2-3, the V gene TRBV18; 7 nucleotides agree with TRBD2. The length of the CDR3 is 15 residues. In germline, CDR1 is KGHSH, CDR2 LQKENI. Trimming removed 2 bases from V and 6 bases from J; junction bases left unmatched: 8.

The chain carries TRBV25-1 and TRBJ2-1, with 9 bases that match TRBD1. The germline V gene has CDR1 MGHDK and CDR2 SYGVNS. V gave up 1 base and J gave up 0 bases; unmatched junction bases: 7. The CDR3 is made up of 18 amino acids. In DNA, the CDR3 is TGTGCCAGCAGTGAATGGCCGGGACAGGGAAGCTCCTACAATGAGCAGTTCTTC. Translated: CASSEWPGQGSSYNEQFF.

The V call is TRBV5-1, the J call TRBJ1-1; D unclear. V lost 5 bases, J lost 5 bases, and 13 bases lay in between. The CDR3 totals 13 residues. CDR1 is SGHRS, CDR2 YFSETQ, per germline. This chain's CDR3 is CASSHSGGTEAFF. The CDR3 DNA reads TGCGCCAGCAGTCACTCAGGAGGGACTGAAGCTTTCTTT. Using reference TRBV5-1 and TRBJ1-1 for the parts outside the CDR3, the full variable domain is KAGVTQTPRYLIKTRGQQVTLSCSPISGHRSVSWYQQTPGQGLQFLFEYFSETQRNKGNFPGRFSGRQFSNSRSEMNVSTLELGDSALYLCASSHSGGTEAFFGQGTRLTVV.

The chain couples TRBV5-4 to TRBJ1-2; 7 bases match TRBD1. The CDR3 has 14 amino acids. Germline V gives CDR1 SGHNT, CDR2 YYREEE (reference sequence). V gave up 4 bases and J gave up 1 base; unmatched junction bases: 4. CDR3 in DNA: TGTGCCAGCAGCGGGGACAGAGATAACTATGGCTACACCTTC. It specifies CASSGDRDNYGYTF.

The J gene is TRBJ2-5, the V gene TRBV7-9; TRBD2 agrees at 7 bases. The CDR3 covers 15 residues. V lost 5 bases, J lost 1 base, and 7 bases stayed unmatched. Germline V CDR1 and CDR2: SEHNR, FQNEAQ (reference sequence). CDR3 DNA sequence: TGTGCCAGCAGCCCCTTCGTAGCGGGCCAAGAGACCCAGTACTTC. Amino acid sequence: CASSPFVAGQETQYF.

The CDR3 DNA reads as TGTGCCAGCAGCCAAGAGTCGCAGGGGAACATTCAGTACTTC. Translating it yields CASSQESQGNIQYF. The chain joins TRBV4-2 to TRBJ2-4; D possibly corresponds to TRBD1 (6 bases). The CDR3 runs 14 residues. V was cut by 0 bases and J by 7 bases, with 10 bases left in between. Germline V gene lookup returns CDR1 LGHNA and CDR2 YNFKEQ.

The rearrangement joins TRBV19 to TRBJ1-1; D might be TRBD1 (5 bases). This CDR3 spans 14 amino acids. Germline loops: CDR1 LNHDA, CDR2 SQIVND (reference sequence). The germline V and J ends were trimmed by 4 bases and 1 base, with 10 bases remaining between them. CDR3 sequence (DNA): TGTGCCAGTAGTAACTACGACAGGAACACTGAAGCTTTCTTT. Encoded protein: CASSNYDRNTEAFF.

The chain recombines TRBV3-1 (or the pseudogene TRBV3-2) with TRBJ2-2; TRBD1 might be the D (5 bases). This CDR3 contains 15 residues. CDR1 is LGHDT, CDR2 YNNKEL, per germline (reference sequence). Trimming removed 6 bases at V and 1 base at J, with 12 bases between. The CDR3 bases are TGTGCCAGCAGGCGACAGTATCTGAACACCGGGGAGCTGTTTTTT. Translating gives CASRRQYLNTGELFF.

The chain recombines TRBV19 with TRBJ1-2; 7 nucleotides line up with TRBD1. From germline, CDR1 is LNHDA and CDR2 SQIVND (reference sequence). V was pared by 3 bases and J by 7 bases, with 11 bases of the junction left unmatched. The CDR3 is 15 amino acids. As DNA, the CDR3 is TGTGCCAGTAGTATGGACGGACAGGTAGGACGTGGCTACACCTTC. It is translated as CASSMDGQVGRGYTF.

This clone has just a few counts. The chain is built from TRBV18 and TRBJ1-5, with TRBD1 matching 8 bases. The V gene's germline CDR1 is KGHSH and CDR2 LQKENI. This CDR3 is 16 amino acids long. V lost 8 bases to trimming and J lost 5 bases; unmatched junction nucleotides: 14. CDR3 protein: CASTGQGTVSDQPQHF. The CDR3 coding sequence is TGTGCCAGCACCGGACAGGGAACGGTATCGGATCAGCCCCAGCATTTT.

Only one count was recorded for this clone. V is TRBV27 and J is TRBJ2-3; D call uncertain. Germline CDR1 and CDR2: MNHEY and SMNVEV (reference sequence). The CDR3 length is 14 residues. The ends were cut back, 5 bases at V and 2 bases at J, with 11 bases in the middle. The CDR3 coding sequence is TGTGCCAGCAGTCCGACAATATCCACAGATACGCAGTATTTT. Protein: CASSPTISTDTQYF.

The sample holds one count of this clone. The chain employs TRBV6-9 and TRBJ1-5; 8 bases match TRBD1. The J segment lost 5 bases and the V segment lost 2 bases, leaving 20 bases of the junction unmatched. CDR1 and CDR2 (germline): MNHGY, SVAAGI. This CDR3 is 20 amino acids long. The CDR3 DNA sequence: TGTGCCAGCAGTTATCTTAAGCATCGACAGGGGAGAGGTGACTATCAGCCCCAGCATTTT. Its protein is CASSYLKHRQGRGDYQPQHF.

In DNA form, the CDR3 reads TGCAGCGATTTGACTAGCGGGAATGAGCAGTTCTTC. It specifies CSDLTSGNEQFF. The chain combines TRBV29-1 with TRBJ2-1; 10 bases align to TRBD2. Germline V gene lookup returns CDR1 SQVTM and CDR2 ANQGSEA. The CDR3 runs to 12 residues. Losses at the gene ends were 7 bases for V and 7 bases for J; bases not matched to a gene: 4.

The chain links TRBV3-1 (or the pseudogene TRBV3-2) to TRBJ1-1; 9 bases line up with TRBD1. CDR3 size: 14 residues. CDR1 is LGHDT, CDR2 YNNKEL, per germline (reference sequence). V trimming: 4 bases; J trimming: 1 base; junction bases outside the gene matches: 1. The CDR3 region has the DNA TGTGCCAGCAGCCTGGGACAGGGGAACACTGAAGCTTTCTTT. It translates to CASSLGQGNTEAFF.

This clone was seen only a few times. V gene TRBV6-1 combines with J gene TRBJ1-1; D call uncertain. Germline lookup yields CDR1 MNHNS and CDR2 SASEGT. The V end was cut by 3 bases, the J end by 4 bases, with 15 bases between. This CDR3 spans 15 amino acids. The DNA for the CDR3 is TGTGCCAGCAGTGATGAAGGCGGAGTCGGCACTGAAGCTTTCTTT. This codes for CASSDEGGVGTEAFF.

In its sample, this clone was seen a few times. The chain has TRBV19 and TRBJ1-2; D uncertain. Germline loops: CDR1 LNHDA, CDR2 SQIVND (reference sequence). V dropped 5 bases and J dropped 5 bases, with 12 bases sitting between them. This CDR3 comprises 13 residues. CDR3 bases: TGTGCCAGTAGTGGCGCAGAGAGGTATGGCTACACCTTC. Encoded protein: CASSGAERYGYTF.

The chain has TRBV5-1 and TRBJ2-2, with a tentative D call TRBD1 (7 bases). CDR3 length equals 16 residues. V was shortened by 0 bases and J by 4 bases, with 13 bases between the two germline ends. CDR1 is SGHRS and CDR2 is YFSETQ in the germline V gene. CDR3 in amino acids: CASSLVAGGTTGELFF. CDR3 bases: TGCGCCAGCAGCTTGGTAGCAGGGGGGACCACCGGGGAGCTGTTTTTT.

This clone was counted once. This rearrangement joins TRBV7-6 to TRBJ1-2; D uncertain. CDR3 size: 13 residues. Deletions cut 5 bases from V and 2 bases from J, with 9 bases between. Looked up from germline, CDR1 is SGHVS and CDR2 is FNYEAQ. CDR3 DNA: TGTGCCAGCAGCCCCCCGGGGAACTATGGCTACACCTTC. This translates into CASSPPGNYGYTF.

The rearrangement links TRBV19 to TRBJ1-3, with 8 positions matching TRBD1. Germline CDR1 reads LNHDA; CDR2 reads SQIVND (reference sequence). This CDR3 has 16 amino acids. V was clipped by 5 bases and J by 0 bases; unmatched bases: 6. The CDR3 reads CASSPRQGNSGNTIYF. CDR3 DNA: TGTGCCAGTAGTCCCAGACAGGGGAACTCTGGAAACACCATATATTTT.

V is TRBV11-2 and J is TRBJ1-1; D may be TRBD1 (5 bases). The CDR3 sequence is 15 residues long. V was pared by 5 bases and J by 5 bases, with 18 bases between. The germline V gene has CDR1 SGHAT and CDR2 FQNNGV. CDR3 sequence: CASSIGVLKGTEAFF. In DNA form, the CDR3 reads TGTGCCAGCAGCATAGGTGTTTTGAAGGGGACTGAAGCTTTCTTT.

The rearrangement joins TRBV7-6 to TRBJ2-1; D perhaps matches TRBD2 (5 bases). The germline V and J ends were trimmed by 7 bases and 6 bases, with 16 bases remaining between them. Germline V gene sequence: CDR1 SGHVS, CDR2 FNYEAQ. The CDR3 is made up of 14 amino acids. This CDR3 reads CASTNTGKFNEQFF. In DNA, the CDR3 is TGTGCCAGCACCAATACGGGGAAGTTCAATGAGCAGTTCTTC.

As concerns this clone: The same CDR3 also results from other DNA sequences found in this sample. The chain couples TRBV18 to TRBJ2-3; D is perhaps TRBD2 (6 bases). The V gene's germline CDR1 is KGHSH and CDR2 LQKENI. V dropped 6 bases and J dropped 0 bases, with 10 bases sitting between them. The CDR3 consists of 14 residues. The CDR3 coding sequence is TGTGCCAGCTCCCCCGGGGGAAGCACAGATACGCAGTATTTT. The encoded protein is CASSPGGSTDTQYF. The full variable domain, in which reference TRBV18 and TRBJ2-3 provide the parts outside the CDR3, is NAGVMQNPRHLVRRRGQEARLRCSPMKGHSHVYWYRQLPEEGLKFMVYLQKENIIDESGMPKERFSAEFPKEGPSILRIQQVVRGDSAAYFCASSPGGSTDTQYFGPGTRLTVL.

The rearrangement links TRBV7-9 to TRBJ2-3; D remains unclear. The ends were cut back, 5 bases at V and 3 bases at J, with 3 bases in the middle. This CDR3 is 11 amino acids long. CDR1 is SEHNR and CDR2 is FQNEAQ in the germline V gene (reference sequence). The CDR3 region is CASSQTDTQYF. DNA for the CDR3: TGTGCCAGCAGCCAAACAGATACGCAGTATTTT. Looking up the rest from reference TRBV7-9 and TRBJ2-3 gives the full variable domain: DTGVSQNPRHKITKRGQNVTFRCDPISEHNRLYWYRQTLGQGPEFLTYFQNEAQLEKSRLLSDRFSAERPKGSFSTLEIQRTEQGDSAMYLCASSQTDTQYFGPGTRLTVL.

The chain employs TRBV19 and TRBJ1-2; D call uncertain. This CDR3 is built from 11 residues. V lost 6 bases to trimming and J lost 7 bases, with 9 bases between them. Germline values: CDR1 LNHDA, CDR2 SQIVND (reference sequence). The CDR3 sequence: CASSILGGYTF. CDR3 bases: TGTGCCAGTAGCATTCTCGGTGGCTACACCTTC.

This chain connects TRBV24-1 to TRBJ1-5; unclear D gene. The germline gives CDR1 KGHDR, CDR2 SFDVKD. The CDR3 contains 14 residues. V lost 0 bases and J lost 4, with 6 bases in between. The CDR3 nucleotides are TGTGCCACCAGTGATTTGACAGTGAATCAGCCCCAGCATTTT. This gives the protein CATSDLTVNQPQHF.

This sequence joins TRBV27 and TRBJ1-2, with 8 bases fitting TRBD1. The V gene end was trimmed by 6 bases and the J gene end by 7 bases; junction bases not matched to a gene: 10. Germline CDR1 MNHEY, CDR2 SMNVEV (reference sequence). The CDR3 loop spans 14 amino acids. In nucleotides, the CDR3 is TGTGCCAGCAGGACAGGACAGGGACGAAGTGGCTACACCTTC. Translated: CASRTGQGRSGYTF.

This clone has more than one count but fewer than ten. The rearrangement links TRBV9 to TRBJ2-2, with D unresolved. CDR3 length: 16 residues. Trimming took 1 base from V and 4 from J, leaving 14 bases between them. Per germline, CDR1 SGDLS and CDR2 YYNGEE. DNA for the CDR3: TGTGCCAGCAGCGTATTACCAGAAGAAAGCACCGGGGAGCTGTTTTTT. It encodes CASSVLPEESTGELFF.

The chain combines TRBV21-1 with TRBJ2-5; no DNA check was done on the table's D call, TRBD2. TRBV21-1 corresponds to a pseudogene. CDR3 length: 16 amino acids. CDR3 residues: CASSKALAGTCETQYF. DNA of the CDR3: TGTGCCAGCAGCAAGGCACTAGCGGGGACCTGCGAGACCCAGTACTTC.

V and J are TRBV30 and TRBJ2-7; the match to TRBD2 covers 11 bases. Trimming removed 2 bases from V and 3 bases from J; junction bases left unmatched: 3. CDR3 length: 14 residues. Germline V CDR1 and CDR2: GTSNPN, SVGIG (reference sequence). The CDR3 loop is CAWSTLAGVYEQYF. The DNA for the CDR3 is TGTGCCTGGAGTACACTAGCGGGGGTCTACGAGCAGTACTTC.

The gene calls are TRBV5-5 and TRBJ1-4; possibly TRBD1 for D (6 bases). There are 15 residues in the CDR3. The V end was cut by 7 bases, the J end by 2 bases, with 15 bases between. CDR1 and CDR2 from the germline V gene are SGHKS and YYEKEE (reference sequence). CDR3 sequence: CASGLQGWTNEKLFF. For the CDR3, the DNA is TGTGCCAGCGGCCTACAGGGATGGACTAATGAAAAACTGTTTTTT.

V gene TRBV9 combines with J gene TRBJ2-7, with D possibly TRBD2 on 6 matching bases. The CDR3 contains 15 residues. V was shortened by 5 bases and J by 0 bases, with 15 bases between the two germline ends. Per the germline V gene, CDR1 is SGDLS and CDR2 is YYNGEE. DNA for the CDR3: TGTGCCAGCAGTGTCTCCACTAGCCACTCCTACGAGCAGTACTTC. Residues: CASSVSTSHSYEQYF.